These 18 T cell receptor beta chains came from one sample sequenced in a study of shared clonotypes between healthy human individuals. Profiling relied on immunoSEQ multiplex PCR, and the TCRdb table lists in-frame clones only, not all of them. The table lists about 2.3 million clones, about 90% of them singletons, with more than 0.35% in the top ten. The sample consisted of naive CD4+ T cells from PBMCs. Noted subset: CD45RA+ positively selected. The receptor set was obtained from a man aged 18 to 29 in good health. Some clones in this sample may be carry-over from other donors' samples.

The chain employs TRBV5-1 and TRBJ1-2; D might be TRBD1 (5 bases). Deletions cut 1 base from V and 0 bases from J, with 7 bases between. This CDR3 region has 14 residues. Germline V gene data show CDR1 as SGHRS and CDR2 as YFSETQ. CDR3 nucleotides: TGCGCCAGCAGCTTGACAGGCTCTAACTATGGCTACACCTTC. Amino acids: CASSLTGSNYGYTF.

The genes are TRBV2 and TRBJ2-1; 10 positions agree with TRBD2. The CDR3 totals 15 residues. V trimming: 3 bases; J trimming: 4 bases; junction bases outside the gene matches: 3. CDR1 and CDR2 (germline): SNHLY, FYNNEI. CDR3 region: CASSEPSGRYNEQFF. The CDR3 DNA follows: TGTGCCAGCAGTGAGCCTAGCGGGAGATACAATGAGCAGTTCTTC. The entire variable domain, with the rest obtained from reference TRBV2 and TRBJ2-1, is as follows: EPEVTQTPSHQVTQMGQEVILRCVPISNHLYFYWYRQILGQKVEFLVSFYNNEISEKSEIFDDQFSVERPDGSNFTLKIRSTKLEDSAMYFCASSEPSGRYNEQFFGPGTRLTVL.

The chain carries TRBV14 and TRBJ2-7; 9 nucleotides match TRBD2. J was trimmed by 3 bases and V by 1 base; bases with no gene match: 13. CDR3 length: 18 residues. From germline, CDR1 is SGHDN and CDR2 FVKESK. CDR3 DNA sequence: TGTGCCAGCAGCCAAGGACAGCCTCTAGCGGGACTAGTCTACGAGCAGTACTTC. Translating gives CASSQGQPLAGLVYEQYF.

The gene calls are TRBV5-5 and TRBJ2-3; 7 bases fit TRBD2. Losses at the gene ends were 0 bases for V and 1 base for J; bases not matched to a gene: 8. The CDR3 has 17 residues. Germline CDR1 and CDR2: SGHKS and YYEKEE (reference sequence). The CDR3 coding sequence is TGTGCCAGCAGCTTGGACCCGGGGGGTATCCGCACAGATACGCAGTATTTT. As protein: CASSLDPGGIRTDTQYF.

The rearrangement links TRBV5-1 to TRBJ2-7; 14 bases agree with TRBD2. The CDR3 is made up of 18 amino acids. Germline V gene lookup returns CDR1 SGHRS and CDR2 YFSETQ. After removal of 4 bases from V and 3 bases from J, the junction contained 12 bases not matched to a gene. In DNA, the CDR3 is TGCGCCAGCAGCGGCGGGACTAGCGGGAGCCCGTCTGGCTACGAGCAGTACTTC. Encoded protein: CASSGGTSGSPSGYEQYF. Full variable domain (outside the CDR3, taken from reference TRBV5-1 and TRBJ2-7): KAGVTQTPRYLIKTRGQQVTLSCSPISGHRSVSWYQQTPGQGLQFLFEYFSETQRNKGNFPGRFSGRQFSNSRSEMNVSTLELGDSALYLCASSGGTSGSPSGYEQYFGPGTRLTVT.

This clone was counted a single time. CDR3 sequence reads: CASSLAGSSYNSPLHF. The CDR3, as DNA: TGTGCCAGCAGCTTAGCTGGGAGCTCCTATAATTCACCCCTCCACTTT. The V call is TRBV13, the J call TRBJ1-6; D gene uncertain. CDR1 and CDR2 from the germline V gene are PRHDT and FYEKMQ (reference sequence). This CDR3 has 16 residues. Deletions cut 1 base from V and 0 bases from J, with 7 bases between.

This chain connects TRBV5-1 to TRBJ2-3; no clear D. The CDR3 loop spans 13 amino acids. The germline V gene encodes CDR1 SGHRS and CDR2 YFSETQ. Trimming left V 5 bases short and J 8 bases short, with 15 bases between. CDR3 bases: TGCGCCAGCAGTCTTTTGTATGAAGCTACGCAGTATTTT. Protein sequence: CASSLLYEATQYF.

The genes are TRBV9 and TRBJ2-3, with 9 positions matching TRBD1. V shed 3 bases, J shed 1 base, and the junction held 3 bases outside the gene matches. CDR1 and CDR2 from the germline V gene are SGDLS and YYNGEE. This CDR3 has 15 residues. The CDR3 DNA reads TGTGCCAGCAGCGCCCGGGACAGGGGCACAGATACGCAGTATTTT. This encodes CASSARDRGTDTQYF. Variable domain in full (rest from reference TRBV9 and TRBJ2-3): DSGVTQTPKHLITATGQRVTLRCSPRSGDLSVYWYQQSLDQGLQFLIQYYNGEERAKGNILERFSAQQFPDLHSELNLSSLELGDSALYFCASSARDRGTDTQYFGPGTRLTVL.

Note on this clone: Other DNA sequences in this sample translate to the same CDR3. V usage is TRBV7-2 and J usage is TRBJ1-5; maybe TRBD1 (5 bases). Trimming removed 2 bases at V and 5 bases at J, with 7 bases between. In germline, CDR1 is SGHTA, CDR2 FQGNSA. CDR3 length: 13 amino acids. CDR3: CASSLTGDQPQHF. The CDR3 DNA is TGTGCCAGCAGCTTAACGGGGGATCAGCCCCAGCATTTT.

CDR3 residues: CASSLRQAGQETQYF. Here the CDR3 DNA reads TGTGCCAGCAGCTTAAGGCAGGCGGGACAAGAGACCCAGTACTTC. The chain recombines TRBV7-2 with TRBJ2-5; D is perhaps TRBD2 (6 bases). The CDR3 totals 15 residues. CDR1 is SGHTA, CDR2 FQGNSA, per germline. Trimming left V 2 bases short and J 2 bases short, with 12 bases between.

This chain links TRBV10-3 with TRBJ2-3; D perhaps matches TRBD2 (6 bases). The CDR3 totals 14 residues. V lost 2 bases and J lost 4, with 10 bases in between. Germline V gene data show CDR1 as ENHRY and CDR2 as SYGVKD. Written as DNA, the CDR3 is TGTGCCATCAGTGAGACGGGAGTAGCAGATACGCAGTATTTT. Protein: CAISETGVADTQYF.

The chain joins TRBV5-1 to TRBJ2-1; 11 nucleotides align to TRBD2. CDR1 and CDR2 from the germline V gene are SGHRS and YFSETQ. This CDR3 has 16 amino acids. J was trimmed by 3 bases and V by 4 bases; bases with no gene match: 6. CDR3 in DNA: TGCGCCAGCAGCCCGGAGGGGACTAGCGGCTACAATGAGCAGTTCTTC. Its protein product is CASSPEGTSGYNEQFF.

This chain uses TRBV2 with TRBJ2-1; D gene ambiguous. The germline V and J ends were trimmed by 1 base and 14 bases, with 12 bases remaining between them. CDR1 and CDR2 from the germline V gene are SNHLY and FYNNEI. This CDR3 spans 12 amino acids. CDR3 sequence (DNA): TGTGCCAGCAGTGAAGTCTACGGCCTTAAGTTCTTC. Its translation: CASSEVYGLKFF.

This CDR3 is CAISESSLNTEAFF. DNA of the CDR3: TGTGCCATCAGTGAGTCGTCCCTGAACACTGAAGCTTTCTTT. The V call is TRBV10-3, the J call TRBJ1-1, with D uncertain. The V gene lost 0 bases and the J gene lost 0 bases, with 5 bases spanning the gap. Germline V lookup: CDR1 ENHRY, CDR2 SYGVKD. The CDR3 extends over 14 amino acids.

The chain couples TRBV10-2 to TRBJ2-7; D not certain. CDR3 length: 13 residues. Per germline, CDR1 WSHSY and CDR2 SAAADI. Trimming took 3 bases from V and 12 from J, leaving 18 bases between them. The CDR3 nucleotides are TGCGCCAGCAGTGATTGGAAGTTACTTCCGTGGTACTTC. Translating gives CASSDWKLLPWYF.

This sequence joins TRBV5-6 and TRBJ2-2; 7 bases line up with TRBD2. V trimming: 3 bases; J trimming: 0 bases; junction bases outside the gene matches: 5. The germline V gene encodes CDR1 SGHDT and CDR2 YYEEEE. CDR3 length equals 16 residues. CDR3 bases: TGTGCCAGCAGCTGGGGGACTAAAACGAACACCGGGGAGCTGTTTTTT. It translates to CASSWGTKTNTGELFF.

The chain is built from TRBV11-3 and TRBJ2-2; TRBD2 matches at 9 bases. Trimming removed 3 bases from V and 8 bases from J; junction bases left unmatched: 7. This CDR3 spans 15 amino acids. Germline values: CDR1 SGHNT, CDR2 YENEEA. The CDR3 DNA is TGTGCCAGCAGCTTCCTACTAGCGGGTAGGGGGGAGCTGTTTTTT. This codes for CASSFLLAGRGELFF.

V gene TRBV5-1 combines with J gene TRBJ2-1; 10 positions match TRBD2. V shed 1 base and J 4 bases; nucleotides not matched to a gene: 14. CDR1 and CDR2 (germline): SGHRS, YFSETQ. The CDR3 length is 19 residues. The DNA of the CDR3 is TGCGCCAGCAGCTTGTTGCCTGGAGGCATAGCGGGAGGATACAATGAGCAGTTCTTC. Amino acid sequence: CASSLLPGGIAGGYNEQFF.